This T cell receptor beta chain was retrieved from a study of blood T cell repertoires in COVID-19. Background on the study: Sites in the United States, Italy and Spain provided acute and convalescent COVID-19 samples. From T cells, B-cell-depleted T cells, or PBMCs came the material, which was cDNA or gDNA.

TCRdb's table, derived via immunoSEQ multiplex PCR, lists solely in-frame clones and lacks some. This table holds more than 200,000 clones, approximately 80% found once. Trimming removed 1 base from V and 7 bases from J; junction bases left unmatched: 7. The CDR3 spans 15 residues. Per the germline V gene, CDR1 is SEHNR and CDR2 is FQNEAQ (reference sequence). All enrollees were roughly 18 to 100 years old and from about 24 US areas. Self-reported history from a screening survey and questionnaire set each donor's cohort. This chain links TRBV7-9 with TRBJ2-7; 10 positions agree with TRBD1. Sequencing was done on a sample of PBMCs or T cells enriched from blood (not recorded which). This receptor was taken from a man aged 55-75 years who had recovered from COVID-19. The CDR3 protein is CASSLEGTGAEEQYF. CDR3 in DNA: TGTGCCAGCAGCTTAGAAGGGACAGGGGCGGAAGAGCAGTACTTC.